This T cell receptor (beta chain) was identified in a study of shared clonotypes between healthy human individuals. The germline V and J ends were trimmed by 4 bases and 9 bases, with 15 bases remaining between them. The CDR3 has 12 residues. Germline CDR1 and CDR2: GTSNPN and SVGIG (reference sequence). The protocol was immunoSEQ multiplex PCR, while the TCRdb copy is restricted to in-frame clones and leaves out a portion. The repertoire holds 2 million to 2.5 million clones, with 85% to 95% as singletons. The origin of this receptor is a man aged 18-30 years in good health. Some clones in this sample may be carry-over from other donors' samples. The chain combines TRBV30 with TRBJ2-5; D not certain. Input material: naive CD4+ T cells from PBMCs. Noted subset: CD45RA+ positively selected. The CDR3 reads CAWTKGPMAQYF. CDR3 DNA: TGTGCCTGGACAAAAGGCCCGATGGCCCAGTACTTC.